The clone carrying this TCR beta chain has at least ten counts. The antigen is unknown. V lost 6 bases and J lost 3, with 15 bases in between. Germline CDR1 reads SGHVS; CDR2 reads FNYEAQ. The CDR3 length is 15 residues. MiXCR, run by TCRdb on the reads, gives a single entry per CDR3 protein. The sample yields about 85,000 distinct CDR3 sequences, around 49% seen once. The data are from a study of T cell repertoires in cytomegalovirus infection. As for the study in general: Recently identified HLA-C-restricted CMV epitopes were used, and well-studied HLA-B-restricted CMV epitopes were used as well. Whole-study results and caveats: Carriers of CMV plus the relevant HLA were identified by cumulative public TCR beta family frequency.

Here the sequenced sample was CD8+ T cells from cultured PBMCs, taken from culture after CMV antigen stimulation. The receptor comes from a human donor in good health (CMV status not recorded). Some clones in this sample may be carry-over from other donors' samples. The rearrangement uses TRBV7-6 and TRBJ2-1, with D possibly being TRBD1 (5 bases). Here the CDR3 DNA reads TGTGCCAGCAGTCCTTATCAGGGTAGCTACAATGAGCAGTTCTTC. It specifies CASSPYQGSYNEQFF. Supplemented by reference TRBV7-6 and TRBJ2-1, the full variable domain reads GAGVSQSPRYKVTKRGQDVALRCDPISGHVSLYWYRQALGQGPEFLTYFNYEAQQDKSGLPNDRFSAERPEGSISTLTIQRTEQRDSAMYRCASSPYQGSYNEQFFGPGTRLTVL.